The 20 T cell receptor beta chains below were found in one sample sequenced in a study of OX40 agonist ivuxolimab in advanced cancers. Measured with immunoSEQ multiplex PCR; TCRdb has only the in-frame clones, and not every one. Of about 77,000 clones in the sample, over 70% are singletons; the top ten hold around 4.2%. The input for sequencing was CD4+ or CD8+ T cells sorted from blood, taken in a trial of the OX40 agonist ivuxolimab. All receptors come from an adult with an advanced solid tumor such as melanoma, head and neck, liver or kidney cancer.

The chain joins TRBV5-1 to TRBJ2-3, with TRBD1 matching 10 bases. CDR1 is SGHRS and CDR2 is YFSETQ in the germline V gene. V lost 0 bases and J lost 5; bases outside the gene matches: 3. CDR3 size: 15 residues. The CDR3 DNA sequence: TGCGCCAGCAGCTTGGGACAGGGGGCCGGAGATACGCAGTATTTT. This translates into CASSLGQGAGDTQYF.

V is TRBV5-4 and J is TRBJ2-7, with 9 bases identical to TRBD1. CDR1 and CDR2 from the germline V gene are SGHNT and YYREEE (reference sequence). The CDR3 runs 15 residues. V gave up 4 bases and J gave up 0 bases; unmatched junction bases: 5. The CDR3 nucleotides read TGTGCCAGCAGCCAAGACAGGGGGAGCTCCTACGAGCAGTACTTC. This codes for CASSQDRGSSYEQYF.

This chain links TRBV27 with TRBJ2-7; 8 nucleotides line up with TRBD2. The germline gives CDR1 MNHEY, CDR2 SMNVEV (reference sequence). With 6 bases clipped from V and 3 bases from J, the junction kept 4 bases outside the gene matches. CDR3 size: 13 residues. CDR3 DNA: TGTGCCAGCAGAAACAGCGGGAGCTACGAGCAGTACTTC. Protein sequence: CASRNSGSYEQYF.

This clone was seen a handful of times. The genes are TRBV2 and TRBJ2-1, with 8 nucleotides matching TRBD1. Trimming at V came to 6 bases and at J to 5 bases, leaving 9 bases not matched to a gene. CDR3 length equals 15 residues. CDR1 and CDR2 from the germline V gene are SNHLY and FYNNEI. CDR3: CASRPRDRQDNEQFF. CDR3 nucleotides: TGTGCCAGCAGACCCCGGGACAGGCAGGACAATGAGCAGTTCTTC. The full variable domain, completed using reference TRBV2 and TRBJ2-1, is EPEVTQTPSHQVTQMGQEVILRCVPISNHLYFYWYRQILGQKVEFLVSFYNNEISEKSEIFDDQFSVERPDGSNFTLKIRSTKLEDSAMYFCASRPRDRQDNEQFFGPGTRLTVL.

The J gene is TRBJ1-1, the V gene TRBV6-5; TRBD1 might be the D (5 bases). Deletions cut 6 bases from V and 6 bases from J, with 8 bases between. The CDR3 loop spans 11 amino acids. Germline V CDR1 and CDR2: MNHEY, SVGAGI. The CDR3: CASREGSEAFF. The CDR3 nucleotides read TGTGCCAGCAGAGAGGGGTCTGAAGCTTTCTTT.

Here the CDR3 reads CASSSRLAGGSLNEQFF. DNA of the CDR3: TGTGCCAGCAGCTCCAGACTAGCGGGAGGTTCCCTCAATGAGCAGTTCTTC. V is TRBV11-2 and J is TRBJ2-1; 13 bases align to TRBD2. The CDR3 extends over 17 amino acids. Trimming cost V 4 bases and J 6 bases; bases outside gene matches: 9. Germline-derived CDR1 and CDR2 are SGHAT and FQNNGV.

V usage is TRBV2 and J usage is TRBJ2-1; 7 nucleotides align to TRBD1. V lost 6 bases and J lost 4; bases outside the gene matches: 6. The CDR3 length is 14 residues. The germline V gene encodes CDR1 SNHLY and CDR2 FYNNEI. In DNA, the CDR3 is TGTGCCAGCAGCCGGACAGGAATTTACAATGAGCAGTTCTTC. As protein: CASSRTGIYNEQFF. Drawing the rest from reference TRBV2 and TRBJ2-1, the complete variable domain is EPEVTQTPSHQVTQMGQEVILRCVPISNHLYFYWYRQILGQKVEFLVSFYNNEISEKSEIFDDQFSVERPDGSNFTLKIRSTKLEDSAMYFCASSRTGIYNEQFFGPGTRLTVL.

The table lists this clone with a few counts. The rearrangement links TRBV10-3 to TRBJ2-3, with D possibly matching TRBD2 (5 bases). Trimming left V 7 bases short and J 1 base short, with 9 bases between. The CDR3 has 13 residues. The germline V gene encodes CDR1 ENHRY and CDR2 SYGVKD. In nucleotides, the CDR3 is TGTGCCATCACCCTTAGCGGCACAGATACGCAGTATTTT. Protein: CAITLSGTDTQYF.

The rearrangement links TRBV5-1 to TRBJ1-1, with 9 bases identical to TRBD1. Germline CDR1 is SGHRS and CDR2 is YFSETQ. With V trimmed by 3 bases and J by 4 bases, 7 bases remained unmatched. The CDR3 totals 15 residues. CDR3 nucleotide sequence: TGCGCCAGCAGCTCTAAACAGGGGGCGGGCACTGAAGCTTTCTTT. It yields the protein CASSSKQGAGTEAFF.

This chain connects TRBV7-9 to TRBJ1-3; D might be TRBD1 (6 bases). Trimming cost V 2 bases and J 1 base, with 15 bases left between them. This CDR3 comprises 17 residues. Germline CDR1 SEHNR, CDR2 FQNEAQ (reference sequence). The CDR3, as DNA: TGTGCCAGCAGCTTATCCCGACAGGCCGGGTCTGGAAACACCATATATTTT. Its translation: CASSLSRQAGSGNTIYF. The variable domain in full, with the rest retrieved from reference TRBV7-9 and TRBJ1-3, is DTGVSQNPRHKITKRGQNVTFRCDPISEHNRLYWYRQTLGQGPEFLTYFQNEAQLEKSRLLSDRFSAERPKGSFSTLEIQRTEQGDSAMYLCASSLSRQAGSGNTIYFGEGSWLTVV.

The V and J genes are TRBV6-1 and TRBJ2-5, with TRBD1 matching 8 bases. CDR3 length: 12 amino acids. The germline V gene has CDR1 MNHNS and CDR2 SASEGT. The V gene end was trimmed by 7 bases and the J gene end by 2 bases; junction bases not matched to a gene: 0. CDR3 nucleotides: TGTGCCAGCAACAGGGGGCAAGAGACCCAGTACTTC. Protein: CASNRGQETQYF.

This chain links TRBV7-6 with TRBJ2-5, with a weak D call TRBD2 (6 bases). V lost 5 bases and J lost 5, with 21 bases in between. This CDR3 is 16 amino acids long. The germline gives CDR1 SGHVS, CDR2 FNYEAQ. CDR3 amino acids: CASSRIGDRGRETQYF. CDR3 bases: TGTGCCAGCAGCCGCATCGGGGACCGGGGGAGGGAGACCCAGTACTTC. Drawing the rest from reference TRBV7-6 and TRBJ2-5, the complete variable domain is GAGVSQSPRYKVTKRGQDVALRCDPISGHVSLYWYRQALGQGPEFLTYFNYEAQQDKSGLPNDRFSAERPEGSISTLTIQRTEQRDSAMYRCASSRIGDRGRETQYFGPGTRLLVL.

As to this clone: One junction end does not reproduce the germline sequence, and a read error may be involved. This chain connects TRBV6-1 to TRBJ1-2, with D possibly matching TRBD1 (5 bases). This CDR3 is 11 amino acids long. Germline V gene sequence: CDR1 MNHNS, CDR2 SASEGT. The CDR3 coding sequence is TGTGCCAGCAGGACAGTCTATCGCTACACCTTC. This codes for CASRTVYRYTF.

This chain joins TRBV6-1 and TRBJ1-1; 7 bases are a match to TRBD1. The CDR3 is 14 residues long. The germline V gene has CDR1 MNHNS and CDR2 SASEGT. After removal of 5 bases from V and 4 bases from J, the junction contained 7 bases not matched to a gene. This chain's CDR3 is CASSRTGKSTEAFF. In DNA, the CDR3 is TGTGCCAGCAGTAGGACAGGAAAATCCACTGAAGCTTTCTTT.

V gene TRBV19 combines with J gene TRBJ2-2; TRBD2 agrees at 10 bases. Germline V gene data show CDR1 as LNHDA and CDR2 as SQIVND (reference sequence). Trimming at V came to 5 bases and at J to 6 bases, leaving 12 bases not matched to a gene. This CDR3 has 17 amino acids. The CDR3 bases are TGTGCCAGTAGTGTCGGGACTAGCGTAGCCCCCGCCGGGGAGCTGTTTTTT. It is translated as CASSVGTSVAPAGELFF.

The chain combines TRBV9 with TRBJ1-2; no reliable D call. Between the trimmed V and J ends, which lost 0 bases and 1 base, there was a span of 10 bases. CDR3 size: 15 residues. The germline gives CDR1 SGDLS, CDR2 YYNGEE. CDR3 nucleotide sequence: TGTGCCAGCAGCGTAGCTCCAGAGAATAACTATGGCTACACCTTC. Its translation is CASSVAPENNYGYTF.

V usage is TRBV4-2 and J usage is TRBJ2-5; possibly TRBD1 for D (6 bases). Germline CDR1 LGHNA, CDR2 YNFKEQ. The CDR3 runs to 15 residues. Deletions cut 4 bases from V and 2 bases from J, with 14 bases between. CDR3 sequence (DNA): TGTGCCAGCAGCCCCGCCTTAGGACAGCAAGAGACCCAGTACTTC. Translation: CASSPALGQQETQYF.

The chain recombines TRBV14 with TRBJ2-1, with D perhaps assigned TRBD1 or TRBD2 (5 bases each). Germline CDR1 is SGHDN and CDR2 is FVKESK. Between the trimmed V and J ends, which lost 4 bases and 4 bases, there was a span of 17 bases. The CDR3 length is 16 residues. The CDR3 DNA reads TGTGCCAGCAGCCCGTGGGACCCATGGAAGTACAATGAGCAGTTCTTC. Translation: CASSPWDPWKYNEQFF. Using reference TRBV14 and TRBJ2-1 for the parts outside the CDR3, the full variable domain is EAGVTQFPSHSVIEKGQTVTLRCDPISGHDNLYWYRRVMGKEIKFLLHFVKESKQDESGMPNNRFLAERTGGTYSTLKVQPAELEDSGVYFCASSPWDPWKYNEQFFGPGTRLTVL.

J is TRBJ2-2 and V is TRBV9; TRBD2 aligns across 13 bases. The germline V gene has CDR1 SGDLS and CDR2 YYNGEE. The CDR3 covers 16 residues. J gave up 5 bases and V 3 bases, and 4 bases lay outside the gene matches. DNA for the CDR3: TGTGCCAGCAGCGAGGGACTAGCGGGACAGACCGGGGAGCTGTTTTTT. Translation: CASSEGLAGQTGELFF.

The chain is built from TRBV30 and TRBJ1-6, with 7 bases identical to TRBD1. The CDR3 is made up of 16 amino acids. J gave up 6 bases and V 4 bases, and 12 bases lay outside the gene matches. Germline V CDR1 and CDR2: GTSNPN, SVGIG (reference sequence). The DNA of the CDR3 is TGTGCCTGGATTACTCGAGGGGGCGCCGGTAATTCACCCCTCCACTTT. Translation: CAWITRGGAGNSPLHF.